Below, 17 T cell receptor beta chains from the same sample are listed, as sequenced in a study of early T cells in non-severe SARS-CoV-2 infection. TCRdb processed the 5' RACE reads anew with MiXCR; each CDR3 protein has one entry. The table has approximately 27,000 distinct CDR3 sequences, less than 10% seen once. Sequenced input: whole blood. The receptors were gathered from an adult who was a healthcare worker with PCR-confirmed SARS-CoV-2 infection or an uninfected control (not recorded which).

The J gene is TRBJ2-7, the V gene TRBV28; 9 positions agree with TRBD1. This CDR3 spans 14 amino acids. Germline CDR1 reads MDHEN; CDR2 reads SYDVKM. Trimming removed 2 bases from V and 5 bases from J; junction bases left unmatched: 4. CDR3 amino acids: CASSLGTGTHEQYF. CDR3 DNA sequence: TGTGCCAGCAGTTTAGGGACAGGGACCCACGAGCAGTACTTC.

In its sample, this clonotype was seen many times. The rearrangement links TRBV6-6 to TRBJ2-3, with D uncertain. CDR3 length equals 14 residues. Germline values: CDR1 MNHNY, CDR2 SVGAGI (reference sequence). The V end was cut by 2 bases, the J end by 2 bases, with 8 bases between. CDR3 DNA sequence: TGTGCCAGCAGTTACGGGCAGTACACAGATACGCAGTATTTT. Its translation is CASSYGQYTDTQYF.

This clonotype was detected many times. This rearrangement joins TRBV7-6 to TRBJ1-4; D uncertain. CDR3 length: 16 amino acids. V was shortened by 4 bases and J by 5 bases, with 17 bases between the two germline ends. In germline, CDR1 is SGHVS, CDR2 FNYEAQ. CDR3 protein: CASSSPRLGVNEKLFF. CDR3 DNA: TGTGCCAGCAGCTCGCCCCGGCTAGGAGTGAATGAAAAACTGTTTTTT.

In its sample, this clonotype was seen many times. CDR3 DNA: TGTGCCATCAGAGACCGGGACAGGGGCCACGAGCAGTACTTC. Its translation is CAIRDRDRGHEQYF. The V call is TRBV10-3, the J call TRBJ2-7; 10 bases fit TRBD1. The V gene's germline CDR1 is ENHRY and CDR2 SYGVKD. Unmatched junction bases numbered 7, after V lost 6 bases and J lost 5 bases. The CDR3 contains 14 residues.

The chain couples TRBV5-4 to TRBJ1-1; a possible D gene is TRBD1 (5 bases). Trimming shortened V by 1 base and J by 4 bases, and 14 bases separated the two germline ends. There are 15 residues in the CDR3. From germline, CDR1 is SGHNT and CDR2 YYREEE (reference sequence). This CDR3 reads CASSLFGGSGTEAFF. CDR3 DNA sequence: TGTGCCAGCAGCTTGTTTGGGGGGTCAGGCACTGAAGCTTTCTTT.

The table lists this clonotype with many counts. In DNA, the CDR3 is TGTGCCATCAGTGACCAAGCAGGGGGCGCGGGGGAGACCCAGTACTTC. Protein: CAISDQAGGAGETQYF. V usage is TRBV10-3 and J usage is TRBJ2-5; 8 bases are shared with TRBD1. This CDR3 is built from 16 residues. Germline CDR1 reads ENHRY; CDR2 reads SYGVKD. After removal of 3 bases from V and 5 bases from J, the junction contained 11 bases not matched to a gene.

In this sample, this clonotype turned up many times. This chain links TRBV6-2 or TRBV6-3 with TRBJ1-2; no clear D. CDR3 length: 15 residues. Between the trimmed V and J ends, which lost 7 bases and 3 bases, there was a span of 18 bases. Germline lookup yields CDR1 MNHEY and CDR2 SVGEGT. CDR3 DNA sequence: TGTGCCAGCACCTCGGACCGCAGTACCTACTATGGCTACACCTTC. Its translation is CASTSDRSTYYGYTF.

This clonotype was observed at least ten times. The chain is built from TRBV5-1 and TRBJ2-1; D is possibly TRBD2 (5 bases). This CDR3 spans 15 amino acids. The germline CDR1 and CDR2 sequences are SGHRS and YFSETQ. Trimming took off 0 bases at V and 5 bases at J, with 12 bases between the two ends. The DNA for the CDR3 is TGCGCCAGCAGCTTGGGGCCGACTAAGGACAATGAGCAGTTCTTC. It yields the protein CASSLGPTKDNEQFF.

This clonotype was seen a few times. The chain couples TRBV3-1 to TRBJ1-5; D possibly corresponds to TRBD1 (5 bases). CDR1 is LGHDT and CDR2 is YNNKEL in the germline V gene (reference sequence). The CDR3 sequence is 15 residues long. Trimming took off 1 base at V and 4 bases at J, with 11 bases between the two ends. Here the CDR3 DNA reads TGTGCCAGCAGCCAAGGCCCGGGACGAAATCAGCCCCAGCATTTT. Its translation is CASSQGPGRNQPQHF.

This clonotype has a handful of counts. V gene TRBV3-1 combines with J gene TRBJ2-5; D is unresolved. V was clipped by 3 bases and J by 2 bases, with 7 bases between them. In germline, CDR1 is LGHDT, CDR2 YNNKEL (reference sequence). This CDR3 comprises 13 residues. The CDR3 DNA reads as TGTGCCAGCAGCCAGTTCAATCAAGAGACCCAGTACTTC. Protein sequence: CASSQFNQETQYF.

The V and J genes are TRBV6-4 and TRBJ2-1, with D possibly matching TRBD2 (6 bases). The germline gives CDR1 MRHNA, CDR2 SNTAGT. The CDR3 extends over 13 amino acids. The V and J ends lost 2 bases and 7 bases respectively, with 9 bases between them. The CDR3 region is CASSDRRGNEQFF. The CDR3 DNA sequence: TGTGCCAGCAGTGACCGTCGGGGGAATGAGCAGTTCTTC.

In its sample, this clonotype was seen a few times. The chain combines TRBV10-2 with TRBJ1-1; tentatively, D is TRBD1 (6 bases). V dropped 2 bases and J dropped 4 bases, with 11 bases sitting between them. Germline V lookup: CDR1 WSHSY, CDR2 SAAADI. The CDR3 totals 14 residues. The CDR3 spells CASSEKGEGTEAFF. The CDR3 nucleotides read TGCGCCAGCAGTGAGAAGGGGGAGGGCACTGAAGCTTTCTTT.

This clonotype was recorded at least ten times. This sequence joins TRBV7-2 and TRBJ2-3, with 11 bases identical to TRBD1. V lost 5 bases, J lost 4 bases, and 5 bases stayed unmatched. Germline V CDR1 and CDR2: SGHTA, FQGNSA. CDR3 size: 15 residues. CDR3 sequence: CASSLRDRGADTQYF. The CDR3 DNA is TGTGCCAGCAGCCTCAGGGACAGGGGGGCAGATACGCAGTATTTT.

This clonotype was seen repeatedly, ten times or more. The chain recombines TRBV18 with TRBJ2-5, with 11 positions matching TRBD2. The trim removed 2 bases at V and 3 bases at J, leaving 5 bases unmatched. Germline V lookup: CDR1 KGHSH, CDR2 LQKENI. The CDR3 is made up of 16 amino acids. This chain's CDR3 is CASSPGSTSGEETQYF. In DNA, the CDR3 is TGTGCCAGCTCACCAGGGTCGACTAGCGGGGAAGAGACCCAGTACTTC. Using reference TRBV18 and TRBJ2-5 for the parts outside the CDR3, the full variable domain is NAGVMQNPRHLVRRRGQEARLRCSPMKGHSHVYWYRQLPEEGLKFMVYLQKENIIDESGMPKERFSAEFPKEGPSILRIQQVVRGDSAAYFCASSPGSTSGEETQYFGPGTRLLVL.

The sample holds many counts of this clonotype. The rearrangement joins TRBV20-1 to TRBJ1-1; 8 nucleotides line up with TRBD1. Germline values: CDR1 DFQATT, CDR2 SNEGSKA (reference sequence). This CDR3 has 11 amino acids. CDR3 DNA: TGCCAGGGGGCCTGGGGGACTGAAGCTTTCTTT. Its protein product is CQGAWGTEAFF.

By share of the sample, this clonotype is medium-sized. The chain has TRBV20-1 and TRBJ2-1, with 9 bases matching TRBD2. CDR1 and CDR2 from the germline V gene are DFQATT and SNEGSKA (reference sequence). Trimming at V came to 5 bases and at J to 5 bases, leaving 7 bases not matched to a gene. CDR3 length: 14 amino acids. The CDR3 region has the DNA TGCAGTGCTGACCCCGGGACTAGCAACAATGAGCAGTTCTTC. It codes for CSADPGTSNNEQFF.

This clonotype was counted only a few times. This chain uses TRBV12-3 or TRBV12-4 with TRBJ2-3, with 9 bases fitting TRBD2. V lost 4 bases and J lost 4; bases outside the gene matches: 3. CDR3 length: 14 residues. The CDR3 here is CASSSRTSADTQYF. The CDR3 DNA sequence: TGTGCCAGCAGTTCCCGGACTAGCGCAGATACGCAGTATTTT.